This TCR beta chain comes out of a study of shared clonotypes between healthy human individuals. Sequenced by immunoSEQ multiplex PCR; TCRdb stores in-frame clones only, minus some. The repertoire holds some 200,000 clones, 65% to 70% seen once, with 8.5% to 14% in the top ten. The junction had 0 bases not matched to a gene; V was cut back by 4 bases and J by 3 bases. The CDR3 contains 15 residues. The V gene's germline CDR1 is SGHDT and CDR2 YYEEEE. Sequenced input: memory CD4+ T cells sorted from blood. Subset specified: CD45RA-negative fraction. The chain combines TRBV5-6 with TRBJ2-1; 14 bases agree with TRBD2. The TCR comes from a man between 25 and 39 years old in good health. In nucleotides, the CDR3 is TGTGCCAGCAGCGGGACTAGCGGGAGCTACAATGAGCAGTTCTTC. This codes for CASSGTSGSYNEQFF.